This T cell receptor (beta chain) originates from a study of shared clonotypes between healthy human individuals. Regarding the study as a whole: Tissue TCR repertoires likely differ from these blood-only repertoires. With few donors, the genetic and exposure-history diversity represented was limited.

In the original processing: Junction-only sequences produced by ImmunoSEQ had no quality scores, so filtering differed. The repertoire was sequenced with immunoSEQ multiplex PCR; TCRdb's copy has only in-frame clones and lacks some. The V and J calls and the clone size are those of that table, but D and trimming were determined from the DNA. The table includes some 2.1 million clones, around 93% detected once. A remark on this clone: The antigen is unknown.

CD45RO-negative cells were positively selected for CCR7, leaving out terminally differentiated effector memory CD45RA+ cells. Every donor, a Caucasian adult, lived in Nashville, Tennessee. The sample taken for sequencing was naive CD8+ T cells from PBMCs. This TCR was recovered from a man aged 18 to 29 in good health. Some clones in this sample may be carry-over from other donors' samples.

The CDR3 DNA reads TGTGCCAGCGGGACATCAAGCCTTGGGGGCACTGAAGCTTTCTTT. This gives the protein CASGTSSLGGTEAFF. V gene TRBV6-5 combines with J gene TRBJ1-1; D might be TRBD1 (6 bases). This CDR3 has 15 amino acids. Trimming removed 8 bases from V and 4 bases from J, with 20 bases in between. Germline CDR1 and CDR2: MNHEY and SVGAGI.